This note documents a single T cell receptor (beta chain) sequence. Trimming left V 7 bases short and J 2 bases short, with 8 bases between. Germline CDR1 reads DFQATT; CDR2 reads SNEGSKA (reference sequence). The CDR3 has 11 residues. The data originate from a study of cytomegalovirus exposure and HLA in healthy donors. Researchers ran the PCR with 60 Vbeta and 13 Jbeta primers. Sequencing was performed with immunoSEQ multiplex PCR; in TCRdb, only in-frame clones are kept and a portion is missing. This sample has roughly 160,000 clones, with about four fifths found just once. The rearrangement joins TRBV20-1 to TRBJ2-5; D unclear. The sequence was collected from a boy aged 2 to 10 in good health and CMV-seronegative. Sequenced material: PBMCs. CDR3 nucleotide sequence: TGCAGTGTCATAGTACAAGAGACCCAGTACTTC. Amino acid sequence: CSVIVQETQYF.